The next 14 T cell receptor beta chains were all read from a single sample in a study of T cells in women clearing cervical HPV infection. Only in-frame clones appear in the TCRdb table, and some are missing; sequencing was by immunoSEQ multiplex PCR. The table for this sample gives approximately 26,000 clones. The sample was blood buffy coat. The source is a woman aged 18-70 years with a cervical HPV16 infection that either progressed to CIN3+ or cleared (not recorded which).

Turning to this clone: The read ends 3 residues early relative to the CDR3; the germline J gene fills the gap. The chain links TRBV4-1 to TRBJ2-3, with a tentative D call TRBD2 (5 bases). Per the germline V gene, CDR1 is MGHRA and CDR2 is YSYEKL. Trimming left V 3 bases short and J 2 bases short, with 9 bases between. The CDR3 sequence is 14 residues long. The sequenced CDR3 bases are TGCGCCAGCAGCCAGGACTCGTACACAGATACG. It codes for CASSQDSYTDT. The CDR3 in full is CASSQDSYTDTQYF.

A remark on this clone: Read coverage stops 3 residues before the CDR3 terminus; the germline J gene supplies the remainder. The chain uses TRBV19 and TRBJ2-1; 7 bases match TRBD2. CDR3 length: 17 residues. Germline trimming cut 0 bases from V and 4 bases from J; bases unmatched to any gene: 9. Germline lookup yields CDR1 LNHDA and CDR2 SQIVND (reference sequence). The sequenced part of the CDR3 DNA is TGTGCCAGTAGTATAGATTCCTGGGAGGGGAAGTACAATGAG. This sequence encodes CASSIDSWEGKYNE. The entire CDR3 reads CASSIDSWEGKYNEQFF.

Comment on this clone: The missing CDR3 end, 3 residues past where the read stops, is filled in from the germline J gene. V and J are TRBV2 and TRBJ1-2; D call uncertain. The CDR3 spans 13 residues. Germline V gives CDR1 SNHLY, CDR2 FYNNEI. Trimming pared 5 bases from V and 5 bases from J, leaving 12 bases between. CDR3 bases read: TGTGCCAGCAGTCGGAGGGCGGGATATGGC. It codes for CASSRRAGYG. The full-length CDR3 reads as CASSRRAGYGYTF.

Notes on this clone: The CDR3 end falls 3 residues outside the read, so it is completed with the germline J gene. The chain uses TRBV5-6 and TRBJ1-4, with 9 nucleotides matching TRBD1. The length of the CDR3 is 15 residues. Per the germline V gene, CDR1 is SGHDT and CDR2 is YYEEEE. V shed 2 bases and J 8 bases; nucleotides not matched to a gene: 7. The sequenced part of the CDR3 DNA is TGTGCCAGCAGCTTAACCGGGACAGGGAGAGAAAAA. The encoded protein is CASSLTGTGREK. The entire CDR3 is CASSLTGTGREKLFF.

Notes on this clone: The CDR3 is cut off 3 residues early in the read; its end comes from the germline J gene. The J gene is TRBJ1-5, the V gene TRBV7-2; TRBD1 is a possible D gene (5 bases). The CDR3 length is 13 residues. Germline-derived CDR1 and CDR2 are SGHTA and FQGNSA. V was shortened by 1 base and J by 9 bases, with 10 bases between the two germline ends. CDR3 bases read: TGTGCCAGCAGCTTAGGAGCAGGGCGGCCC. It specifies CASSLGAGRP. The full CDR3 protein reads CASSLGAGRPQHF.

About this clone itself: The read stops 3 residues short of the end of the CDR3; the missing end is completed from the germline J gene. The V call is TRBV7-3, the J call TRBJ2-7; no firm D call. V was trimmed by 2 bases and J by 0 bases, leaving 8 bases between them. The CDR3 covers 14 residues. CDR1 and CDR2 from the germline V gene are SGHTA and FQGTGA. Incomplete CDR3 DNA: TGTGCCAGCAGCTTACCAGACACCTCCTACGAG. This gives the protein CASSLPDTSYE. The complete CDR3 reads CASSLPDTSYEQYF.

As concerns this clone: At one end the junction does not follow the germline gene, possibly because of a read error. The sample contains more than one DNA sequence encoding this CDR3. CDR3 DNA (partial): TGTGCCAGCAGCCCTCGGGTCCCTGGAAACACG. It codes for CASSPRVPGNT. The entire CDR3 is CASSPRVPGNTIYF. This chain connects TRBV7-8 to TRBJ1-3, with D unclear. The CDR3 goes on 3 residues after the read ends, and that part is filled in from the germline J gene. CDR3 length equals 14 residues. CDR1 is SGHVS, CDR2 FQNEAQ, per germline.

To note about this clone: The read terminates 3 residues before the CDR3 end, so the remaining end is supplied by the germline J gene. This chain connects TRBV19 to TRBJ2-3; 7 bases are shared with TRBD1. There are 14 residues in the CDR3. CDR1 LNHDA and CDR2 SQIVND come from the germline V gene (reference sequence). The trim removed 5 bases at V and 1 base at J, leaving 3 bases unmatched. CDR3 sequence reads: CASSWDRRTDTQYF. CDR3 bases read: TGTGCCAGTAGTTGGGACAGACGCACAGATACG.

Concerning this clone: The read terminates 3 residues before the CDR3 end, so the remaining end is supplied by the germline J gene. The chain carries TRBV7-3 and TRBJ2-5; TRBD2 matches at 15 bases. V shed 5 bases, J shed 5 bases, and the junction held 3 bases outside the gene matches. Per germline, CDR1 SGHTA and CDR2 FQGTGA. The CDR3 is 15 residues long. Partial CDR3 DNA: TGTGCCAGCAGCGTCGGGACTAGCGGGAGGGAGACC. This sequence encodes CASSVGTSGRET. The whole CDR3 protein reads CASSVGTSGRETQYF.

To note about this clone: The read finishes 3 residues shy of the CDR3 end, and the germline J gene is used to complete it. This chain links TRBV19 with TRBJ2-7; TRBD1 matches 8 bases. CDR3 length: 14 residues. Germline V gene data show CDR1 as LNHDA and CDR2 as SQIVND (reference sequence). With 6 bases clipped from V and 0 bases from J, the junction kept 4 bases outside the gene matches. The CDR3 DNA, read in part, is TGTGCCAGTAGCCCCGGGACAGGCTCCTACGAG. Encoded protein: CASSPGTGSYE. The whole CDR3 region reads CASSPGTGSYEQYF. Full variable domain (missing parts from reference TRBV19 and TRBJ2-7): DGGITQSPKYLFRKEGQNVTLSCEQNLNHDAMYWYRQDPGQGLRLIYYSQIVNDFQKGDIAEGYSVSREKKESFPLTVTSAQKNPTAFYLCASSPGTGSYEQYFGPGTRLTVT.

On this clone itself: The observed sequence ends 3 residues before the CDR3 terminus, with the missing tail filled in from the germline J gene. The chain is built from TRBV20-1 and TRBJ2-3; D possibly corresponds to TRBD1 (6 bases). The germline V gene has CDR1 DFQATT and CDR2 SNEGSKA (reference sequence). Trimming pared 4 bases from V and 5 bases from J, leaving 13 bases between. The length of the CDR3 is 13 residues. The DNA read from the CDR3 is TGCAGTGCTACCGGGACACTCCAAGATACG. This gives the protein CSATGTLQDT. The full CDR3 sequence reads CSATGTLQDTQYF.

A remark on this clone: The CDR3 end is not reached by the read, which stops 3 residues before it; the germline J gene fills it in. The chain joins TRBV18 to TRBJ1-1; 7 bases line up with TRBD1. The CDR3 contains 14 residues. Germline V gives CDR1 KGHSH, CDR2 LQKENI. The CDR3 DNA, read in part, is TGTGCCAGCTCACCGAGCCGACAGGGATCCGAA. As protein: CASSPSRQGSE. The CDR3 reads in full as CASSPSRQGSEAFF.

Notes on this clone: The CDR3 end falls 3 residues outside the read, so it is completed with the germline J gene. The genes are TRBV6-2 or TRBV6-3 and TRBJ2-5, with TRBD2 matching over 8 bases. From germline, CDR1 is MNHEY and CDR2 SVGEGT. This CDR3 region has 15 residues. Trimming removed 5 bases from V and 1 base from J; junction bases left unmatched: 6. CDR3 residues: CASSPLADRQETQYF. The sequenced CDR3 bases are TGTGCCAGCAGTCCACTAGCGGATCGCCAAGAGACC.

As regards this clone: The CDR3 extends 3 residues past the end of the read, so its final part is completed from the germline J gene. The gene calls are TRBV13 and TRBJ2-3; 10 nucleotides line up with TRBD1. Germline assignment: CDR1 PRHDT and CDR2 FYEKMQ (reference sequence). V was clipped by 5 bases and J by 2 bases; unmatched bases: 7. The CDR3 totals 16 residues. The CDR3 protein is CASSPPGQGFTDTQYF. CDR3 bases read: TGTGCCAGCAGCCCCCCGGGACAGGGGTTCACAGATACG. Full variable domain (missing parts from reference TRBV13 and TRBJ2-3): AAGVIQSPRHLIKEKRETATLKCYPIPRHDTVYWYQQGPGQDPQFLISFYEKMQSDKGSIPDRFSAQQFSDYHSELNMSSLELGDSALYFCASSPPGQGFTDTQYFGPGTRLTVL.